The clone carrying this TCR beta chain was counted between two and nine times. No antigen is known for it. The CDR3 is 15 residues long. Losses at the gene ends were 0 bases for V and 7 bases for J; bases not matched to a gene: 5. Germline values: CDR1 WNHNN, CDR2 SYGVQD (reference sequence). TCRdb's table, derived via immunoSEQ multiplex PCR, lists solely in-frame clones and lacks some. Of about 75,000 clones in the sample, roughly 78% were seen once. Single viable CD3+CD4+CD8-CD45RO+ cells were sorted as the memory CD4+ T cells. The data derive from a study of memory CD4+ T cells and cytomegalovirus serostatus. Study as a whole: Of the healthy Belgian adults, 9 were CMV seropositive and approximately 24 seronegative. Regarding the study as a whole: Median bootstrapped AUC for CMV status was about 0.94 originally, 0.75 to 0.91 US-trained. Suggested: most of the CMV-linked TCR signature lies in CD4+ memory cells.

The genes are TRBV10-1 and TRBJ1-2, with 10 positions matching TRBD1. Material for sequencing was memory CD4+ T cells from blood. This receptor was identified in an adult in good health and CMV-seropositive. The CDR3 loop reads CASSESTGGLGGYTF. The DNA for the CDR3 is TGCGCCAGCAGTGAGTCGACAGGGGGCTTAGGTGGCTACACCTTC.